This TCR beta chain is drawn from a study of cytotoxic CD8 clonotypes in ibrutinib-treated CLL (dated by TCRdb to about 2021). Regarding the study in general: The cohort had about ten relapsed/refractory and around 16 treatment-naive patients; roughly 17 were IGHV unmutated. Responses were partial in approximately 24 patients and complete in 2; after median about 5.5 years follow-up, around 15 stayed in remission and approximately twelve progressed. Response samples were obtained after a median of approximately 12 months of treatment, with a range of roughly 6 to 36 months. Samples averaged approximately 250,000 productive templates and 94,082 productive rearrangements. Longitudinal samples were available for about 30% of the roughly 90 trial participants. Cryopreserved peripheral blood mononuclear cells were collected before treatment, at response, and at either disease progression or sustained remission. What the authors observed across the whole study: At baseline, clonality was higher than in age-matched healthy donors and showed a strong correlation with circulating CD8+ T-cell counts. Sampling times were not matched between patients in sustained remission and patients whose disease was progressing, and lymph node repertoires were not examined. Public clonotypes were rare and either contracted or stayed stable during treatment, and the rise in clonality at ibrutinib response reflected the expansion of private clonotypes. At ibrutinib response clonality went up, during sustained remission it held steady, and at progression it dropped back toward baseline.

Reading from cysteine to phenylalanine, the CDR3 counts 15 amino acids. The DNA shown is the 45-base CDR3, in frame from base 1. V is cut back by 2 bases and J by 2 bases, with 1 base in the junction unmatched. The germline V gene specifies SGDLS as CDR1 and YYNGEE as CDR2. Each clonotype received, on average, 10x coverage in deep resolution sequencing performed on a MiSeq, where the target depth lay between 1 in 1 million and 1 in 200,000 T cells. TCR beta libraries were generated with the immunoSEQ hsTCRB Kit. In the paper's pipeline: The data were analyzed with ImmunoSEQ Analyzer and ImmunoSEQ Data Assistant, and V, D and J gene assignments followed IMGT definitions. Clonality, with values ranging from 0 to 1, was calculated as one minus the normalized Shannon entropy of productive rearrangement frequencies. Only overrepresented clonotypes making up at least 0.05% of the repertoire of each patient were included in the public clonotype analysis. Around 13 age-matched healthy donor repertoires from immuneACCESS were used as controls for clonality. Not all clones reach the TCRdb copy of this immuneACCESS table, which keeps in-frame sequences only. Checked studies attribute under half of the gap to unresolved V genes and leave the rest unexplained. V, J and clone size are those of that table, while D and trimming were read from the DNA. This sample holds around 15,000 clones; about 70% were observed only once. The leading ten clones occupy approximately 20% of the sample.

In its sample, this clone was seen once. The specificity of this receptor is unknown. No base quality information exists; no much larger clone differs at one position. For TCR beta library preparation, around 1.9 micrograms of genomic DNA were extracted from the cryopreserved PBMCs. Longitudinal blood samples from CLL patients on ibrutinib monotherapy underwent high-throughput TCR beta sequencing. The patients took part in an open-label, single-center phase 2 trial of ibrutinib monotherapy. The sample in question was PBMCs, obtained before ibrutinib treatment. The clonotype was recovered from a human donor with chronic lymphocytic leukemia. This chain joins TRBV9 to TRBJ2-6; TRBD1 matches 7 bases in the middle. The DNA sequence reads TGTGCCAGCAGCGTCGACAGGGCTGGGGCCAACGTCCTGACTTTC. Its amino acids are CASSVDRAGANVLTF.